The TCR beta chain described here comes from a study of beta chain features in type 1 diabetes. About the study: Across every sample, roughly 100 million sorted cells were examined in total. Study observations and caveats: Patients with Type 1 diabetes showed moderately but significantly shorter TCRB CDR3s in all four CD4+ subsets.

The sequenced template was cDNA made from the entire isolated RNA. Naive, central memory and regulatory T cell samples produced a mean of approximately 3.9 million reads. TCRdb keeps only in-frame clones here, not all; method: immunoSEQ multiplex PCR. The sample records tens of thousands of clones, about 61% being singletons. By way of CD45RO/CCR7/CD25/CD127/CD95/CD27, the CD4+ regulatory, stem cell-like memory, central memory and naive cells were sorted. As to this clone: Its cognate antigen is unknown.

This receptor was identified in a young woman in good health. Specimen: Tregs from blood.

The CDR3 coding sequence is TGTGCCAGCAGCTTAGGAGTAGCGGACACGCAGTATTTT. Amino acid sequence: CASSLGVADTQYF. The chain carries TRBV7-2 and TRBJ2-3, with D perhaps matching TRBD2 (6 bases). The CDR3 is 13 residues long. CDR1 and CDR2 from the germline V gene are SGHTA and FQGNSA. V lost 1 base to trimming and J lost 9 bases, with 11 bases between them.